This TCR beta chain came from a study of T cell clonotyping in hematopoietic cell transplantation. The study's findings and limits: Few recipient clonotypes overlapped donors; over 95% were de novo at given depth. Pathologically expanded recipient clonotypes increased progressively from day 30 to day 180 as diversity fell. Higher Inverse Simpson Index values in graft donor and pretransplant recipient predicted broader posttransplant TCR diversity. Without cell sorting, CD4 versus CD8 contributions remain unresolved.

Details on this clone: What it recognizes is unknown.

Only in-frame clones appear in the TCRdb table, and some are missing; sequencing was by immunoSEQ multiplex PCR. The table lists 9,000 to 15,000 clones, around 50% of them singletons. CDR1 is GTSNPN, CDR2 SVGIG, per germline (reference sequence). The CDR3 loop spans 14 amino acids. The chain links TRBV30 to TRBJ2-5; 7 bases map to TRBD2. TRBJ2-7 explains the end of the DNA better; the J call may be wrong. Sequenced material: peripheral blood mononuclear cells. The TCR was taken from a man over 45 in good health. Some clones in this sample may be carry-over from other donors' samples. The CDR3 DNA sequence: TGTGCCTGGAGCCAGGGAGGGAACTCCTACGAGCAGTACTTC. This encodes CAWSQGGNSYEQYF.